This T cell receptor (beta chain) was retrieved from a study of blood T cell repertoires in COVID-19. Overall study context: Italy, Spain and the United States were the sources of the convalescent and acute COVID-19 samples. PBMCs, B-cell-depleted T cells, or T cells provided the cDNA or gDNA that made up the material.

Germline V CDR1 and CDR2: MGHRA, YSYEKL. The CDR3 consists of 17 residues. Losses at the gene ends were 3 bases for V and 7 bases for J; bases not matched to a gene: 14. One Seattle source followed patients from active infection through their disease course. Original handling: Using reference gene primer amplification, nucleated cell counts were estimated. Profiling relied on immunoSEQ multiplex PCR, and the TCRdb table lists in-frame clones only, not all of them. That table is the source of V, J and clone size, and D and trimming were worked out from the DNA. There are about 300,000 clones in the sample; roughly 80% occur only once, and roughly 1.6% lies in the top ten.

Input material: peripheral blood. The chain has TRBV4-1 and TRBJ2-3; TRBD2 matches at 9 bases. The receptor was derived from a human donor with COVID-19, enrolled during active disease. The donor label of this sample is uncertain. Written as DNA, the CDR3 is TGCGCCAGCAGCCACCCCCAGGGCGGGAGGGCCAAAAATACGCAGTATTTT. Translated, it gives CASSHPQGGRAKNTQYF.